This TCR beta chain stems from a study of Graves' ophthalmopathy and Graves' hyperthyroidism. Whole-study findings and limits: Blood was where most expanded thyroid clonotypes above 0.001 frequency also turned up. It was with roughly 71% sensitivity and almost 75% specificity that the model predicted ophthalmopathy progression.

Lactation, pregnancy, uncontrolled infections and other autoimmune diseases were all grounds for excluding patients. RNA transcripts provided the template for amplifying TCR beta CDR3 regions. HTBI primers primed a first-round RT-PCR, and a second-round multiplex PCR followed. TCRdb redid the calling of the multiplex PCR reads with MiXCR, one entry per CDR3 protein. The table records about 500,000 distinct CDR3 sequences, approximately 15% of them present only once. This clonotype was seen ten or more times. As yet, its antigen is unknown. The CDR3 covers 15 residues. Per the germline V gene, CDR1 is MDHEN and CDR2 is SYDVKM. V was shortened by 3 bases and J by 0 bases, with 11 bases between the two germline ends.

The receptor's source is a woman aged 25 to 45 with Graves' ophthalmopathy. The chain carries TRBV28 and TRBJ1-2; D is undetermined. Source material: blood. This CDR3 is CASSFYLDPNYGYTF. The CDR3 DNA reads TGTGCCAGCAGTTTCTACCTGGATCCTAACTATGGCTACACCTTC.